The sequence of this TCR beta chain was determined in a study of blood T cells in healthy people across ages (dated by TCRdb to the mid-2010s). The study in broad terms: Template switching captured roughly one uniquely barcoded TCR beta cDNA molecule per two T cells in model experiments. Age-related changes in TCR beta repertoire diversity were measured in the study by deep sequencing normalized with unique cDNA molecular identifiers. Four age groups were formed from the donors: young (average about 17 years), middle-aged (approximately 41), aged (more than 55) and long-lived (roughly 81). To avoid experimental bias, donors of different ages were randomly spread across the sequencing lanes. The study analyzed two additional independent replicas of 1 million unique cDNA reads from the same blood draw for two donors, one aged 18 to 30 and one aged 80 or older. What the work shows at the level of the full study, not this receptor alone: Observed TCR beta diversity correlated strongly with the percentage of naive T cells measured by flow cytometry. Compared with the aged group, the long-lived group had more naive CD4+ T cells, fewer expanded clones and increased TCR diversity, a pattern suggesting age selection. Observed TCR beta diversity per million T cells fell roughly linearly with age, and a significant reduction was already apparent by age roughly 40. Estimates of total diversity based on one million sequenced T cells were regarded as lower bounds and as underestimates. Since profiling was done on bulk unsorted PBMCs, naive and antigen-experienced compartments could not be conclusively compared. Because donor CMV infection status was unknown, age-related changes in expanded clonotypes were potentially confounded.

Systemically healthy Caucasian individuals from Russia, 39 in total and aged about 6 to 100 years, were included as donors. Each donor gave ten milliliters of peripheral blood, drawn into EDTA-treated Vacutainer tubes. Ficoll-Paque density-gradient centrifugation was used to isolate PBMCs, with at least 7 million per sample. Trizol reagent was used to extract total RNA from the PBMCs, yielding at least 5 micrograms per sample. Naive CD45RAhigh/CD27high T cell percentages were measured by flow cytometry on a PBMC aliquot from every donor. This clonotype came up many times. The specificity of this receptor is unknown. No much larger clone exists at a distance of one base, and base qualities are not known. The protocol used for the library was 5' RACE. Sequencer: Illumina HiSeq 2500. A second about 7 to 12 cycle PCR used a sample-barcoded 5' primer and a J-beta primer mix. Each TCR beta cDNA molecule received a unique molecular identifier from a template-switch 5' adaptor carrying 12 random nucleotides. Each sample yielded at least 2.5 million CDR3-containing paired-end reads. The Mint cDNA synthesis kit, primed by a TRBC-specific oligonucleotide, was used to synthesize first-strand cDNA from all RNA. Following uracil-DNA glycosylase treatment, all cDNA underwent a first 18-cycle PCR with the universal primers M1SS and BC2_uni_R. The original methods were these. Each sample was normalized by randomly selecting 1 million high-quality reads, each carrying a distinct molecular identifier. Instead of being binned into consensus sequences, reads with shared molecular identifiers were discarded. CDR3 identification, clonotype clustering and error correction used MiTCR with a Q25 quality threshold and the strictest error-elimination algorithm. A nonparametric unseen species model with Euler transformation was used to estimate lower-bound total TCR beta diversity. TCRdb reprocessing: public reads trimmed at Q25 with fastp, clones called with MiXCR, in-frame beta chains kept. Here each entry gathers all rows of one CDR3 protein and keeps the most common genes and DNA. The V and J calls follow TCRdb's processing rather than the paper's. The sample table holds about 730,000 distinct CDR3 sequences, of which roughly 41% were seen once. The leading ten clones occupy 20% to 25% of the sample.

The origin of this receptor is a woman in her sixties in good health. Sequences were obtained from blood.

The sequence in DNA is TGTGCCAGCAGTTTTGGCGCGGGAGGGAAAAATGAGCAGTTCTTC. This codes for CASSFGAGGKNEQFF. The chain is made from TRBV27 and TRBJ2-1, and TRBD2 matches 9 of the central bases. From its cysteine to its phenylalanine, the CDR3 spans 15 amino acids. Kept here is only the CDR3 DNA, which spans 45 bases and is read in frame from base 1. Trimmed from V: 3 bases; trimmed from J: 7 bases; junction bases lacking a gene match: 7. Via the germline V gene (reference sequence), CDR1 is MNHEY and CDR2 SMNVEV.